This T cell receptor beta chain was captured by sequencing in a study of T cells in Graves' hyperthyroidism and ophthalmopathy. Findings and caveats of the study: Most thyroid clonotypes expanded above 0.001 appeared in blood too. Using 13 V-J features, a model discriminated ophthalmopathy from stable hyperthyroidism.

Diagnoses used clinical symptoms, serum thyroxine and TRAb, thyroid ultrasound and orbital computed tomography. The V gene lost 3 bases and the J gene lost 0 bases, with 4 bases spanning the gap. Germline V gene lookup returns CDR1 SGHNT and CDR2 YENEEA. CDR3 length equals 13 residues. This clonotype appeared once. Its specificity is unknown. RNA transcripts were the template for amplifying TCR beta CDR3 regions. Primed by the HTBI set, a first-round RT-PCR was run on the TCR CDR3. Using its own MiXCR run on the multiplex PCR reads, TCRdb lists one record per CDR3 protein. The data hold around 600,000 distinct CDR3 sequences, with approximately 42% observed a single time.

The V gene is TRBV11-3, the J gene TRBJ2-3, with D unresolved. The sequenced sample was peripheral blood or thyroid tissue (not recorded which). The sequence derives from an adult man with Graves' disease, either hyperthyroidism or ophthalmopathy (not recorded which). Here the CDR3 DNA reads TGTGCCAGCAGCTTTGCTAGCACAGATACGCAGTATTTT. Translation gives CASSFASTDTQYF.